The entry that follows covers one TCR beta chain sequence. Germline lookup yields CDR1 SEHNR and CDR2 FQNEAQ (reference sequence). CDR3 size: 15 residues. The junction had 6 bases not matched to a gene; V was cut back by 3 bases and J by 3 bases. The sample belongs to a study of T cell repertoires in cytomegalovirus infection. MiXCR, run by TCRdb on the reads, gives a single entry per CDR3 protein. This table holds approximately 490,000 distinct CDR3 sequences, about 11% found once. This TCR was sampled from a human donor in good health (CMV status not recorded). Some clones in this sample may be carry-over from other donors' samples. The V gene is TRBV7-9, the J gene TRBJ2-7, with 9 bases identical to TRBD2. Sequencing used PBMCs. CDR3 sequence (DNA): TGTGCCAGCAGCTTTGAAGCGGGGGGACTCTACGAGCAGTACTTC. Protein product: CASSFEAGGLYEQYF. The full variable domain, rest sourced from reference TRBV7-9 and TRBJ2-7, is DTGVSQNPRHKITKRGQNVTFRCDPISEHNRLYWYRQTLGQGPEFLTYFQNEAQLEKSRLLSDRFSAERPKGSFSTLEIQRTEQGDSAMYLCASSFEAGGLYEQYFGPGTRLTVT.